This TCR beta chain comes out of a study of blood T cell repertoires in COVID-19. Study-level information: Acute-phase and convalescent COVID-19 samples originated in the United States, Italy and Spain. Sources were T cells, B-cell-depleted T cells, or PBMCs; the material itself was cDNA or gDNA.

V shed 3 bases, J shed 0 bases, and the junction held 3 bases outside the gene matches. The CDR3 loop spans 16 amino acids. CDR1 is LNHDA and CDR2 is SQIVND in the germline V gene (reference sequence). This table comes from immunoSEQ multiplex PCR, and its TCRdb copy is limited to in-frame clones, with some not included. This repertoire shows some 30,000 clones, 84% found once; its top ten account for 9% to 10%. This TCR was recovered from a man aged 80 or over with active COVID-19. The chain is built from TRBV19 and TRBJ2-3; 10 bases fit TRBD2. The sample was peripheral blood. Written as DNA, the CDR3 is TGTGCCAGTAGTATTAGGACTAGCGGTAGCACAGATACGCAGTATTTT. Translation: CASSIRTSGSTDTQYF.